This record covers a single T cell receptor beta chain. Its antigen is undetermined. Quantitative 5'-RACE with molecular barcodes generated TCR beta libraries. Each CDR3 protein gets one entry after TCRdb re-called the 5' RACE reads with MiXCR. The sample includes fewer than 450,000 distinct CDR3 sequences, 15% to 20% of them seen just once. The CDR3 totals 15 residues. The V and J ends lost 2 bases and 2 bases respectively, with 12 bases between them. Germline V gives CDR1 SGHAT, CDR2 FQNNGV. This specimen comes from a study of CD8 T cells in ankylosing spondylitis. Study-level points and caveats: Disease-linked clones, CD8+, were relatively rare in peripheral blood. A motif in TCR beta, a set of about eight highly homologous variants, appeared characteristic of ankylosing spondylitis blood.

The chain is built from TRBV11-2 and TRBJ1-1; a weak D match, TRBD1 (6 bases). The sample was blood, either unsorted or a sorted T cell fraction (not recorded which). The TCR originated in a male donor with ankylosing spondylitis. As DNA, the CDR3 is TGTGCCAGCAGCTTAAATGGACAGACTAACACTGAAGCTTTCTTT. As protein: CASSLNGQTNTEAFF.